A selection of T cell receptor beta chains follows, all from one sample in a study of cytomegalovirus exposure and HLA in healthy donors. Libraries were prepared by immunoSEQ multiplex PCR; TCRdb keeps only in-frame clonotypes and omits some of them. The profile covers some 130,000 clones, with around 63% appearing a single time and more than 1.5% taken by the ten largest. The sample consisted of PBMCs. The receptors derive from a human donor in good health. Both conserved end residues are part of each CDR3.

v_call	j_call	cdr3_aa
TRBV16	TRBJ2-3	CASSVSRGTDTQYF
TRBV5-1	TRBJ2-5	CASSYGDSGTQYF
TRBV5-1	TRBJ1-4	CASSLLQGGEKLFF
TRBV7-2	TRBJ1-5	CASSLGPRPQHF
TRBV27	TRBJ2-1	CASSLGTSYNEQFF
TRBV28	TRBJ1-1	CASTFGGVGSTEAFF
TRBV18	TRBJ1-2	CASSPGRQGNGYGYTF
TRBV27	TRBJ2-7	CASSSTGIGTYEQYF
TRBV19	TRBJ2-7	CASSLRGSTREQYF
TRBV5-5	TRBJ2-2	CASSPFSGRADTGELFF
TRBV19	TRBJ1-1	CASSIDRETGAIMNTEAFF
TRBV5-6	TRBJ1-2	CASSWGLTGRNYGYTF
TRBV10-2	TRBJ2-5	CASSGGMASVLTQYF
TRBV7-2	TRBJ2-2	CASSLGGANTGELFF
TRBV7-9	TRBJ2-5	CASSPRQDQETQYF
TRBV2	TRBJ2-1	CASRTSGTNEQFF
TRBV7-3	TRBJ2-7	CASSLGKGTMHEQYF
TRBV30	TRBJ2-7	CAWSFRTGAREQYF
TRBV27	TRBJ2-7	CASSPGTGGFYEQYF
TRBV12-5	TRBJ2-1	CASGLSSGSVEQFF
TRBV2	TRBJ2-5	CASSERMVGYQETQYF
TRBV10-3	TRBJ2-7	CAISTSGGYEQYF
TRBV19	TRBJ1-4	CASSMHGTGRSGKLFF
TRBV6-5	TRBJ1-4	CATRRGEKLFF
TRBV5-1	TRBJ2-2	CASSVQGLDTGELFF
TRBV5-1	TRBJ2-7	CASSLAGGDYEQYF
TRBV6-5	TRBJ1-4	CASSYSTSGDEKLFF
TRBV6-5	TRBJ2-1	CASREGLGNEQFF
TRBV27	TRBJ2-7	CASSLALPYEQYF
TRBV7-7	TRBJ2-7	CASSLGAGSSYEQYF
TRBV18	TRBJ2-5	CASSRRTSGKVETQYF
TRBV18	TRBJ2-3	CASSRQADTQYF
TRBV7-3	TRBJ2-3	CASSLNGLAGGTDTQYF
TRBV27	TRBJ2-1	CASSLRDGAYNEQFF
TRBV9	TRBJ2-2	CASRGTGGPGELFF
TRBV19	TRBJ2-1	CASSITSGPPYNEQFF
TRBV15	TRBJ2-1	CATSRARREGLFF
TRBV6-1	TRBJ1-2	CASSEAGTDGYTF
TRBV9	TRBJ1-3	CASSVSGGGNTIYF
TRBV25-1	TRBJ2-7	CASSVGGEQYF
TRBV9	TRBJ2-7	CASSPSGLARYEQYF
TRBV11-3	TRBJ2-2	CASSLDVTGELFF
TRBV19	TRBJ1-5	CASSPGQDNQPQHF
TRBV2	TRBJ2-7	CASSASGGLYF
TRBV11-2	TRBJ1-5	CASSLAGLLALDQPQHF
TRBV28	TRBJ2-7	CASSTTLAGLNAYEQYF
TRBV10-3	TRBJ2-1	CAADRGPGNEQFF
TRBV7-9	TRBJ2-3	CASSLASARPTRTDTQYF
TRBV7-9	TRBJ1-2	CASSPPGQGNGYTF